A single sample is the source of the 4 T cell receptor beta chains below, sequenced in a study of post-analysis software for immune sequencing data. Study results and limitations: Five or six TRBV segments, TRBV5-6, TRBV5-1 and TRBV20-1 among them, were found more frequent in patients than controls.

Included in the TCR beta cDNA libraries were unique molecular identifiers. MiXCR, applied by TCRdb to the PCR reads, yields one record per CDR3 protein. The table has over 250,000 distinct CDR3 sequences, 35% to 40% seen once. These receptors are not linked to any known antigen. Sequenced: blood. The receptor set was obtained from a girl aged 10 to 17 with multiple sclerosis.

This clonotype was observed many times. The chain carries TRBV6-4 and TRBJ2-3, with D unclear. There are 13 residues in the CDR3. The V end was cut by 3 bases, the J end by 1 base, with 5 bases between. The germline V gene encodes CDR1 MRHNA and CDR2 SNTAGT. CDR3 DNA sequence: TGTGCCAGCAGTGAAGTTGGCACAGATACGCAGTATTTT. Protein sequence: CASSEVGTDTQYF.

This clonotype was seen many times. The chain uses TRBV24-1 and TRBJ2-5; 7 bases fit TRBD1. Germline CDR1 KGHDR, CDR2 SFDVKD. CDR3 length equals 17 residues. After removal of 2 bases from V and 7 bases from J, the junction contained 15 bases not matched to a gene. CDR3 nucleotides: TGTGCCACCAGTGATTCCAGCATCGGGACAGCAGATCCGACCCAGTACTTC. This sequence encodes CATSDSSIGTADPTQYF.

This clonotype has ten or more counts. V is TRBV5-1 and J is TRBJ2-5; TRBD1 aligns across 7 bases. Germline V CDR1 and CDR2: SGHRS, YFSETQ. Losses at the gene ends were 4 bases for V and 5 bases for J; bases not matched to a gene: 14. CDR3 length: 16 amino acids. As DNA, the CDR3 is TGCGCCAGCAGCCTCAACCTTAGACAGGGCAAGGAGACCCAGTACTTC. As protein: CASSLNLRQGKETQYF.

V usage is TRBV11-2 and J usage is TRBJ2-5, with D perhaps TRBD2 (5 bases). V shed 0 bases and J shed 2 bases, with 7 bases lying between them. The CDR3 extends over 14 amino acids. From germline, CDR1 is SGHAT and CDR2 FQNNGV. The CDR3 here is CASSLERVQETQYF. The CDR3 DNA sequence: TGTGCCAGCAGCTTAGAGCGGGTACAAGAGACCCAGTACTTC.